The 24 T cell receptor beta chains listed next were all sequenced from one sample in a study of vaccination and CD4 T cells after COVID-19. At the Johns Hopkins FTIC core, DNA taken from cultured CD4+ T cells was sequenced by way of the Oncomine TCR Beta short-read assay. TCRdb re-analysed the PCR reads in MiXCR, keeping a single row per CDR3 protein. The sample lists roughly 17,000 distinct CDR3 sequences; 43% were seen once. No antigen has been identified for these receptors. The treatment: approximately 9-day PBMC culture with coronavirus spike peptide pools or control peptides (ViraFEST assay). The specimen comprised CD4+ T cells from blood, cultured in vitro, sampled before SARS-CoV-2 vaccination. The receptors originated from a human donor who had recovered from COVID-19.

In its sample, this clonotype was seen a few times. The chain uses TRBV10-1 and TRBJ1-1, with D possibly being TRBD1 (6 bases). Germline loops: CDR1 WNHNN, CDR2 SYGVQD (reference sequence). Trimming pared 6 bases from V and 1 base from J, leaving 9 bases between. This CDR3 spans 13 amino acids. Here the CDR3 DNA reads TGCGCCAGCAGAAAGGGACAGAACACTGAAGCTTTCTTT. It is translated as CASRKGQNTEAFF.

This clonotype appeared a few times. The CDR3 is CASSDSAGGPDTQYF. The DNA for the CDR3 is TGTGCCAGCAGTGACTCGGCGGGGGGGCCAGATACGCAGTATTTT. The chain joins TRBV6-4 to TRBJ2-3; TRBD2 matches at 9 bases. This CDR3 is 15 amino acids long. Trimming at V came to 0 bases and at J to 4 bases, leaving 2 bases not matched to a gene. The V gene's germline CDR1 is MRHNA and CDR2 SNTAGT.

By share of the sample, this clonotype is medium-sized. CDR3: CASARTGTSYEQYF. CDR3 bases: TGTGCCAGCGCCCGGACAGGGACCTCCTACGAGCAGTACTTC. The V call is TRBV11-3, the J call TRBJ2-7; 8 bases match TRBD1. This CDR3 is built from 14 residues. From germline, CDR1 is SGHNT and CDR2 YENEEA. The V gene end was trimmed by 8 bases and the J gene end by 0 bases; junction bases not matched to a gene: 6.

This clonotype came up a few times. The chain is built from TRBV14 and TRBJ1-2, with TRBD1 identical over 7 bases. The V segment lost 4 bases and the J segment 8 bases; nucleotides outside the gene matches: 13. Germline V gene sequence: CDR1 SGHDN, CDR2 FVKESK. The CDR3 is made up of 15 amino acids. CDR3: CASSRELPTGNGYTF. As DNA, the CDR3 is TGTGCCAGCAGCCGCGAACTACCGACAGGGAACGGCTACACCTTC.

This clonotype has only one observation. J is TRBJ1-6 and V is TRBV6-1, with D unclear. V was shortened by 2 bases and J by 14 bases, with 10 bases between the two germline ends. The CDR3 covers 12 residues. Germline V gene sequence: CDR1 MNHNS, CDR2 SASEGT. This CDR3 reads CASSERARALHF. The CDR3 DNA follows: TGTGCCAGCAGTGAAAGGGCAAGGGCCCTCCACTTT.

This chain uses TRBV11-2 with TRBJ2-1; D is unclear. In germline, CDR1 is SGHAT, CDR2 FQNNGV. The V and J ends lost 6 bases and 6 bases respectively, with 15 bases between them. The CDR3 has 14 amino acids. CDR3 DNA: TGTGCCAGCAGTCCAGATCCCAGTTTCAATGAGCAGTTCTTC. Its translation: CASSPDPSFNEQFF.

The CDR3 sequence: CASSLVGRGLETQYF. CDR3 bases: TGTGCCAGCAGCTTGGTCGGCAGGGGGCTAGAGACCCAGTACTTC. The genes are TRBV5-4 and TRBJ2-5; TRBD1 aligns across 8 bases. J lost 4 bases, V lost 0 bases, and 5 bases had no gene match. Looked up from germline, CDR1 is SGHNT and CDR2 is YYREEE (reference sequence). The CDR3 runs to 15 residues.

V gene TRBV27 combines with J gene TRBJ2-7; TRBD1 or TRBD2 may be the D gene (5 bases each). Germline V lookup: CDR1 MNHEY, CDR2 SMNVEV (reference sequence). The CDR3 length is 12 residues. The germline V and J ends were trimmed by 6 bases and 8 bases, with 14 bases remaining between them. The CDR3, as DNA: TGTGCCAGCAGCCGGTCCGGGGCAAAGCAGTACTTC. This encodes CASSRSGAKQYF.

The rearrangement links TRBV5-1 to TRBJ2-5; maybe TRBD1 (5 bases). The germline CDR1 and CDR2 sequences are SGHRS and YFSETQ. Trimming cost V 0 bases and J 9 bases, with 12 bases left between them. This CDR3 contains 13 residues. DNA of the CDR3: TGCGCCAGCAGCTTGGGCCCAGAAGGGGCCCAGTACTTC. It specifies CASSLGPEGAQYF.

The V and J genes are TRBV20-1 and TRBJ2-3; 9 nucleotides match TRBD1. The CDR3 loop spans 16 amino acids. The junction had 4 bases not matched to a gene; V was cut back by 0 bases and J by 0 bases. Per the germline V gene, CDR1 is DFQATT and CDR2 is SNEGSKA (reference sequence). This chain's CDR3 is CSARDRDRDSTDTQYF. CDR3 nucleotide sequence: TGCAGTGCTAGAGACAGGGACAGGGATAGCACAGATACGCAGTATTTT.

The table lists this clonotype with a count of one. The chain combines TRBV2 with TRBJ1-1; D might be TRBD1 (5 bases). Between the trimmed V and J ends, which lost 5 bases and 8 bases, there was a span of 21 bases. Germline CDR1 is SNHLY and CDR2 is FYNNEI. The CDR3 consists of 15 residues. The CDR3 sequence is CASSSTGQGNKEAFF. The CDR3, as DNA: TGTGCCAGCAGTTCAACCGGCCAGGGAAATAAAGAAGCTTTCTTT.

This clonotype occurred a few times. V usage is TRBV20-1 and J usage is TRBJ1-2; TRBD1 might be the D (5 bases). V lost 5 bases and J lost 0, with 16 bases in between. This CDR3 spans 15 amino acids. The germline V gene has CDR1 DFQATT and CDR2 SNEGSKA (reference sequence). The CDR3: CSAGGTSKTNYGYTF. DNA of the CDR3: TGCAGTGCTGGAGGGACCTCTAAAACTAACTATGGCTACACCTTC.

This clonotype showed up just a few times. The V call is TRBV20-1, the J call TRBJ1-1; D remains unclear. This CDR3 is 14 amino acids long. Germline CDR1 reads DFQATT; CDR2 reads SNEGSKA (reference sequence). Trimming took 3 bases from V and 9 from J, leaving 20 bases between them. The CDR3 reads CSARGRPEYMKAFF. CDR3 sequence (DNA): TGCAGTGCTAGGGGCAGGCCCGAATATATGAAAGCTTTCTTT.

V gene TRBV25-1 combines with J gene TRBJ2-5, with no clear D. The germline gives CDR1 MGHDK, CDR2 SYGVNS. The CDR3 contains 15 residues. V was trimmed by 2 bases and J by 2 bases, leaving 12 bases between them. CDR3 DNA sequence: TGTGCCAGCAGTGAACCGACACGGTTTCAAGAGACCCAGTACTTC. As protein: CASSEPTRFQETQYF.

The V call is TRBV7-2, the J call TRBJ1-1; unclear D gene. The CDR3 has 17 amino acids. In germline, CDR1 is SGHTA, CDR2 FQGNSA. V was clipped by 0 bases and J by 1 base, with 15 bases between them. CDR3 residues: CASSLALMTPRNTEAFF. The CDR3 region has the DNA TGTGCCAGCAGCTTAGCGTTGATGACTCCGAGGAACACTGAAGCTTTCTTT.

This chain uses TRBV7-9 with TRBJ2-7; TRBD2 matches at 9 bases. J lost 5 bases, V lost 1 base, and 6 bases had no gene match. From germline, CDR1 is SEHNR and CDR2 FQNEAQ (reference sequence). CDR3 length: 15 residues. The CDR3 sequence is CASSLGASGTNEQYF. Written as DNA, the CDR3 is TGTGCCAGCAGCTTAGGGGCTAGCGGGACCAACGAGCAGTACTTC. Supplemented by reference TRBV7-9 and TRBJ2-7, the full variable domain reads DTGVSQNPRHKITKRGQNVTFRCDPISEHNRLYWYRQTLGQGPEFLTYFQNEAQLEKSRLLSDRFSAERPKGSFSTLEIQRTEQGDSAMYLCASSLGASGTNEQYFGPGTRLTVT.

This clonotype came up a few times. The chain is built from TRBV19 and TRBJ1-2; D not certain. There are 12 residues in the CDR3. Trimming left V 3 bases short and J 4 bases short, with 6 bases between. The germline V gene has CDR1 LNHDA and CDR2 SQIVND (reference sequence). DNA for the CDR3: TGTGCCAGTAGTATTAACACCTATGGCTACACCTTC. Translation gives CASSINTYGYTF.

DNA of the CDR3: TGCAGTGCTAGAGGTGGAGGGGGCGCGCTTGGCTACACCTTC. Protein sequence: CSARGGGGALGYTF. The chain links TRBV20-1 to TRBJ1-2; 7 positions match TRBD1. The CDR3 totals 14 residues. The V gene end was trimmed by 1 base and the J gene end by 7 bases; junction bases not matched to a gene: 9. Germline-derived CDR1 and CDR2 are DFQATT and SNEGSKA (reference sequence).

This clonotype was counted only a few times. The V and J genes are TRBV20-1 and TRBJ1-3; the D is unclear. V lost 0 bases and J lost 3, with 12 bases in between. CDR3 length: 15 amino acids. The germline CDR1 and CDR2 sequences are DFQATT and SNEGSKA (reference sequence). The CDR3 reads CSARDGRSVGNTIYF. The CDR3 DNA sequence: TGCAGTGCTAGAGATGGTCGTTCGGTTGGAAACACCATATATTTT.

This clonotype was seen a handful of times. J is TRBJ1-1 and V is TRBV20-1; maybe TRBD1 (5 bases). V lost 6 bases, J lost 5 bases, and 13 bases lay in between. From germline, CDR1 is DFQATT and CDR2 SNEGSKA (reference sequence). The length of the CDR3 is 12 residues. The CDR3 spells CSAPFRETEAFF. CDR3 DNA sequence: TGCAGTGCCCCCTTCAGGGAAACTGAAGCTTTCTTT.

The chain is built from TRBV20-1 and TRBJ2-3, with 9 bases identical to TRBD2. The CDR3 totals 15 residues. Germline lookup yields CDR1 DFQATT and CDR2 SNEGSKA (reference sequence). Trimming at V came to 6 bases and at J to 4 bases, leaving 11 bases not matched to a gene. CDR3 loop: CSASGLAGFADTQYF. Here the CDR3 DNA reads TGCAGTGCGAGCGGCCTAGCGGGGTTCGCAGATACGCAGTATTTT.

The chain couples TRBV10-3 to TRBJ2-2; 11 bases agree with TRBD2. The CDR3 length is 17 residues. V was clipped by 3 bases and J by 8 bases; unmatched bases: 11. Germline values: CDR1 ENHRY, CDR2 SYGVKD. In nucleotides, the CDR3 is TGTGCCATCAGTGATACTAGCGGGGGAAAACAAGTTGGGGAGCTGTTTTTT. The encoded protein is CAISDTSGGKQVGELFF.

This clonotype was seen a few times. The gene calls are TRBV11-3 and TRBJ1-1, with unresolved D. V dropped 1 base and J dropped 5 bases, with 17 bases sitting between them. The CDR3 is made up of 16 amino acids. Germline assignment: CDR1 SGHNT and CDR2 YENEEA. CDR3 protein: CASSLASGAGRTEAFF. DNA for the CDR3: TGTGCCAGCAGCTTAGCCAGTGGCGCGGGGAGGACTGAAGCTTTCTTT.

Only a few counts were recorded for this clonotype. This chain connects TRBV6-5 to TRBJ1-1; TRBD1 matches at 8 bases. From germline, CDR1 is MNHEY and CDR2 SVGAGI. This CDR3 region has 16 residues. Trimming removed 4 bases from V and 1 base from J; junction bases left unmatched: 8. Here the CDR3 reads CASSSEWTGRNTEAFF. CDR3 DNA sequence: TGTGCCAGCAGTTCCGAGTGGACAGGGCGGAACACTGAAGCTTTCTTT.